This T cell receptor (beta chain) stems from a study of cytomegalovirus exposure and HLA in healthy donors. In the study overall: An earlier analysis identified some 110 million unique TCR beta sequences in approximately 190 million T cells. The study's findings and limits: In terms of immune exposure information, only CMV serostatus was available. Within a later analysis, the majority of CMV-associated TCR beta chains appeared HLA-restricted.

Primers for the PCR totalled 60 Vbeta and 13 Jbeta. Assay used: immunoSEQ multiplex PCR; TCRdb lists only in-frame clones, some missing. The data show over 100,000 clones, roughly 80% seen once. Only one count was recorded for this clone. Its target is not known. CDR3 length: 14 residues. Germline loops: CDR1 LGHNA, CDR2 YNFKEQ. V lost 4 bases, J lost 6 bases, and 13 bases lay in between. Sequencing was performed on PBMCs. The clonotype comes from a woman aged 25 to 39 in good health and CMV-seropositive. V gene TRBV4-2 combines with J gene TRBJ2-1; D might be TRBD1 (6 bases). The CDR3, as DNA: TGTGCCAGCAGCCCTATGGGGGCTAGCAATGAGCAGTTCTTC. The encoded protein is CASSPMGASNEQFF.